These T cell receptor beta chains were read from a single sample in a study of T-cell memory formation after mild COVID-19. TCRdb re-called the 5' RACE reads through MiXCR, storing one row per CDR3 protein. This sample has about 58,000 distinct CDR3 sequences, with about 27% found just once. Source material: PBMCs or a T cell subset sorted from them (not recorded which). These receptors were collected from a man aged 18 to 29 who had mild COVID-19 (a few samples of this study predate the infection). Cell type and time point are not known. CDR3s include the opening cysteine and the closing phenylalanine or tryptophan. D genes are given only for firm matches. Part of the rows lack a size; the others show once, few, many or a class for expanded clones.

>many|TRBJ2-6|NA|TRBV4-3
TGCGCCAGCAGCCCATCTGGGGCCAACGTCCTGACTTTC
CASSPSGANVLTF
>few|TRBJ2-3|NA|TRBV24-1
TGTGCCACCACGGATAGTTCAGATACGCAGTATTTT
CATTDSSDTQYF
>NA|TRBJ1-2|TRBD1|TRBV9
TGTGCCAGCAGCATCTGCAGGGGGAGAAACTATGGCTACACCTTC
CASSICRGRNYGYTF
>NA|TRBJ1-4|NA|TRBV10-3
TGTGCCATCAGTGAGTCCGGGGGGCAGACTAATGAAAAACTGTTTTTT
CAISESGGQTNEKLFF
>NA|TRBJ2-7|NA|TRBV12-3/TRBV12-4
TGTGCCAGTAGGGGGGGGAGCTCCTACGAGCAGTACTTC
CASRGGSSYEQYF
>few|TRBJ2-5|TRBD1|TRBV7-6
TGTGCCAGCAGCTCACGACAGGGGGCAGAAAAAGAGACCCAGTACTTC
CASSSRQGAEKETQYF
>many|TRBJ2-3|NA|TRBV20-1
TGCAGTGCTAGCGGGGAGTATTACGGGACAGATACGCAGTATTTT
CSASGEYYGTDTQYF
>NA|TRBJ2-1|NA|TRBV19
TGTGCCAGTAGTATTCGCGGGGCTGGCTCCTACAATGAGCAGTTCTTC
CASSIRGAGSYNEQFF
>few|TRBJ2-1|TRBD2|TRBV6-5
TGTGCCAGCAGTTATGCCCCGCGGGGGGCGCAGTTCTTC
CASSYAPRGAQFF
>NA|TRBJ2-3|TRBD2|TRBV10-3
TGTGCCATCAGAACCAATAGCGGGGGGGTCACAGATACGCAGTATTTT
CAIRTNSGGVTDTQYF
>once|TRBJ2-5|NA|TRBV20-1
TGCAGTGCTAGAGTTTGGGGGGAAGAGACCCAGTACTTC
CSARVWGEETQYF
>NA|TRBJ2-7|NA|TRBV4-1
TGCGCCAGCAGCCAAGCCCCCGACGAGCAGTACTTC
CASSQAPDEQYF
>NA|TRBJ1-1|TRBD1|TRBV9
TGTGCCAGCAGCGGGGGACAGGGACTAAACACTGAAGCTTTCTTT
CASSGGQGLNTEAFF
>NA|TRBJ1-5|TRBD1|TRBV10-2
TGCGCCAGTGCAGAACCGGGACAGGGGATCCAGCCCCAGCATTTT
CASAEPGQGIQPQHF
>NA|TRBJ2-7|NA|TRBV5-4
TGTGCCAGCAGCTTGGCCGGACAAGACTACGAGCAGTACTTC
CASSLAGQDYEQYF
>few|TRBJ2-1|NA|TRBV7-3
TGTGCCAGCAGCTTAATGGGCACCCTCAATGAGCAGTTCTTC
CASSLMGTLNEQFF
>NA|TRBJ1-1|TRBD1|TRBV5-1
TGCGCCAGCAGCTTGGAGGACAGGGTTGCTTTCTTT
CASSLEDRVAFF
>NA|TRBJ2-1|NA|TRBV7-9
TGTGCCAGCCCGGGTAGGGGACCTCTGGATGAGCAGTTCTTC
CASPGRGPLDEQFF
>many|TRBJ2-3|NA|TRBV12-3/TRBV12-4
TGTGCCAGCAGTTTTGCAGATACGCAGTATTTT
CASSFADTQYF
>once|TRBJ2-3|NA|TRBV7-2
TGTGCCAGCAGCTTTTCACTAGCAGGCACAGATACGCAGTATTTT
CASSFSLAGTDTQYF
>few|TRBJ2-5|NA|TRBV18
TGTGCCAGCTCGCCCCTGCGGGGCCAAGAGACCCAGTACTTC
CASSPLRGQETQYF
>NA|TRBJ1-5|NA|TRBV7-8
TGTGCCAGTGACGATAGCAATCAGCCCCAGCATTTT
CASDDSNQPQHF
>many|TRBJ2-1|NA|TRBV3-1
TGTGCCAGCAGCCAAGAGTGGTCTAGCTCCTACAATGAGCAGTTCTTC
CASSQEWSSSYNEQFF
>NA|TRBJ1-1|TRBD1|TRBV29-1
TGCAGCGTTGTTTGGACAGGGGGTGTCACTGAAGCTTTCTTT
CSVVWTGGVTEAFF
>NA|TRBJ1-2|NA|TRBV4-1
TGCGCCAGCAGCCAAGGTTACGGTGCCTATGGCTACACCTTC
CASSQGYGAYGYTF
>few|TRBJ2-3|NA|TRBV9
TGTGCCAGCAGCGTTCAGCGCACAGATACGCAGTATTTT
CASSVQRTDTQYF
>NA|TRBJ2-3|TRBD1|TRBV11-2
TGTGCCAGCAGACCGGGACAGGGAGTCCCAGATACGCAGTATTTT
CASRPGQGVPDTQYF
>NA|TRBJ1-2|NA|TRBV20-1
TGCAGTGCTAGAGGCCCAGGCGGGGTCCGGTTCGATGGCTACACCTTC
CSARGPGGVRFDGYTF
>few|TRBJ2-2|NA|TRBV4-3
TGCGCCAGCAGCCAACGGTCGGGGGAGCTGTTTTTT
CASSQRSGELFF
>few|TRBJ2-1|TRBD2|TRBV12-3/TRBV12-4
TGTGCCAGCAGTCGGACTAGCGGGGACAATGAGCAGTTCTTC
CASSRTSGDNEQFF
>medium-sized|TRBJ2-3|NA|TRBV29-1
TGCAGCGTTGAAGATGGGGGCTCGGATACGCAGTATTTT
CSVEDGGSDTQYF
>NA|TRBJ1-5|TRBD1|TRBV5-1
TGCGCCAGCAGCTTAGGACAGGGACGACAGCCCCAGCATTTT
CASSLGQGRQPQHF
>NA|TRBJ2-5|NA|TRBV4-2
TGTGCCAGCAGCCAAGGGGCGATCCAGGTCTTC
CASSQGAIQVF
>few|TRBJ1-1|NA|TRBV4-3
TGCGCCAGCAGCCAAGATCGAGGAACCGGGAACGAAGCTTTCTTT
CASSQDRGTGNEAFF
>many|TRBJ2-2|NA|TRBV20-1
TGCAGTGCTAGAGATCAGCCGGGACAGAACACCGGGGAGCTGTTTTTT
CSARDQPGQNTGELFF
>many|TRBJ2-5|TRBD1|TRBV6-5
TGTGCCAGCAGGAGACAGGGGGCGCTGGAGACCCAGTACTTC
CASRRQGALETQYF
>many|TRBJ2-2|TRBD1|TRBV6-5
TGTGCCAGCAGTCGCGACAGGGGGACGAACACCGGGGAGCTGTTTTTT
CASSRDRGTNTGELFF
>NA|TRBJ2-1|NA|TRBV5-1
TGCGCCAGCAGCTTGGGGACAGCAAAACATGAGCAGTTCTTC
CASSLGTAKHEQFF
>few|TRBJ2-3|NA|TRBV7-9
TGTGCCAGCAGCCCCCTCGGGGGGCCAGATACGCAGTATTTT
CASSPLGGPDTQYF
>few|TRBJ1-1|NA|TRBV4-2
TGTGCCAGCAGCCAAGAAGGGGTAAGGTCCTCGCCGAGGACTGAAGCTTTCTTT
CASSQEGVRSSPRTEAFF
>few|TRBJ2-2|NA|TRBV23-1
TGCGCCAGCAGTCACCCCGCATGGCAAGAGCTGAACACCGGGGAGCTGTTTTTT
CASSHPAWQELNTGELFF
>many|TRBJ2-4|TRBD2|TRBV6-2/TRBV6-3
TGTGCCAGCAGTGGGACTAGCGGGGAAGGGGACATTCAGTACTTC
CASSGTSGEGDIQYF
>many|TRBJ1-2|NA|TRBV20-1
TGCAGTGCTAGAGGGACAGTCCTGGGCTACACCTTC
CSARGTVLGYTF
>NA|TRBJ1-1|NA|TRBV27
TGTGCCAGCAGTTATCTGGGATTAACCTCAGGGACTGAAGCTTTCTTT
CASSYLGLTSGTEAFF
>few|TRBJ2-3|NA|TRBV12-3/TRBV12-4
TGTGCCAGCAGCAGGGACTTTGATACGCAGTATTTT
CASSRDFDTQYF
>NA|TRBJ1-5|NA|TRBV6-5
TGTGCCAGCAGTTACAGGCAGGGGAATCAGCCCCAGCATTTT
CASSYRQGNQPQHF
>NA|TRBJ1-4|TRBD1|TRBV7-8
TGTGCCAGCAGCTTAAACTATCGAGCGACAGGGGAGCCTAATGAAAAACTGTTTTTT
CASSLNYRATGEPNEKLFF
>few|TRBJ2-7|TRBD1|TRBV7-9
TGTGCCAGCAGCGGGCGAGGGACAGGCACCTACGAGCAGTACTTC
CASSGRGTGTYEQYF